A single sample is the source of the 21 T cell receptor beta chains below, sequenced in a study of T-cell memory formation after mild COVID-19. TCRdb fed the 5' RACE reads into MiXCR, producing one record per CDR3 protein. Among more than 80,000 distinct CDR3 sequences listed, around 11% were seen once. The sequenced sample was PBMCs or a T cell subset sorted from them (not recorded which). These receptors all stem from an adult woman who had mild COVID-19 (a few samples of this study predate the infection). Cell type and time point are not known.

V is TRBV6-5 and J is TRBJ1-2; TRBD1 matches at 8 bases. The CDR3 is 15 residues long. Per germline, CDR1 MNHEY and CDR2 SVGAGI. V shed 2 bases and J 0 bases; nucleotides not matched to a gene: 2. The DNA for the CDR3 is TGTGCCAGCAGTTACCGGACAGGGACTAACTATGGCTACACCTTC. This encodes CASSYRTGTNYGYTF.

This rearrangement joins TRBV7-9 to TRBJ1-2, with a weak D call TRBD1 (5 bases). The germline gives CDR1 SEHNR, CDR2 FQNEAQ (reference sequence). The CDR3 has 15 residues. The V end lost 4 bases, the J end lost 2 bases, and 14 bases lay between the germline ends. The DNA of the CDR3 is TGTGCCAGCAGCTATACTTGGCAGGGCAACTATGGCTACACCTTC. It encodes CASSYTWQGNYGYTF.

The gene calls are TRBV4-1 and TRBJ1-1, with D possibly being TRBD1 (5 bases). The CDR3 extends over 14 amino acids. V lost 0 bases and J lost 6, with 11 bases in between. The germline V gene encodes CDR1 MGHRA and CDR2 YSYEKL. Here the CDR3 DNA reads TGCGCCAGCAGCCAAGATTTGTCAGGGTCTGAAGCTTTCTTT. It specifies CASSQDLSGSEAFF.

The chain joins TRBV7-8 to TRBJ2-7, with 16 bases identical to TRBD2. Germline-derived CDR1 and CDR2 are SGHVS and FQNEAQ. This CDR3 has 18 residues. Germline trimming cut 2 bases from V and 3 bases from J; bases unmatched to any gene: 7. CDR3 loop: CASSLSPGLAGGYYEQYF. CDR3 coding DNA: TGTGCCAGCAGCTTATCTCCGGGACTAGCGGGAGGGTACTACGAGCAGTACTTC.

The V and J genes are TRBV2 and TRBJ2-1; possible D gene TRBD2, 6 bases. V lost 6 bases and J lost 9, with 12 bases in between. Germline CDR1 SNHLY, CDR2 FYNNEI. The length of the CDR3 is 12 residues. CDR3: CASSGGAVEQFF. In DNA form, the CDR3 reads TGTGCCAGCAGCGGGGGAGCGGTTGAGCAGTTCTTC.

This clonotype has just a few counts. V usage is TRBV4-1 and J usage is TRBJ1-5; D gene uncertain. The germline gives CDR1 MGHRA, CDR2 YSYEKL. The germline V and J ends were trimmed by 1 base and 2 bases, with 12 bases remaining between them. This CDR3 region has 16 residues. The CDR3 DNA reads TGCGCCAGCAGCCAAGTGAGCGGGCAGGGCAATCAGCCCCAGCATTTT. This gives the protein CASSQVSGQGNQPQHF.

This chain joins TRBV3-1 and TRBJ1-3; D remains unclear. CDR3 length: 15 amino acids. With 0 bases removed from V and 4 bases from J, the gap between germline ends came to 10 bases. CDR1 and CDR2 (germline): LGHDT, YNNKEL (reference sequence). CDR3 DNA: TGTGCCAGCAGCCAAGATTGGCCGGTGGGAAACACCATATATTTT. Its protein is CASSQDWPVGNTIYF.

The chain couples TRBV5-1 to TRBJ2-5; 12 bases map to TRBD2. Germline assignment: CDR1 SGHRS and CDR2 YFSETQ. This CDR3 region has 15 residues. J lost 4 bases, V lost 1 base, and 2 bases had no gene match. The DNA of the CDR3 is TGCGCCAGCAGCTTGACTAGCGGGGGGAGAGAGACCCAGTACTTC. Protein product: CASSLTSGGRETQYF.

This sequence joins TRBV12-3 or TRBV12-4 and TRBJ2-7; a weak D match, TRBD2 (5 bases). The CDR3 consists of 14 residues. Trimming shortened V by 1 base and J by 2 bases, and 9 bases separated the two germline ends. In nucleotides, the CDR3 is TGTGCCAGCAGTTTAGTGGTAGCGCCCTACGAGCAGTACTTC. It translates to CASSLVVAPYEQYF.

This clonotype was counted only a few times. The chain recombines TRBV25-1 with TRBJ2-7, with D unclear. V shed 0 bases and J shed 0 bases, with 9 bases lying between them. The CDR3 runs 15 residues. In germline, CDR1 is MGHDK, CDR2 SYGVNS. The DNA for the CDR3 is TGTGCCAGCAGTGAATATCGGGCCTACTCCTACGAGCAGTACTTC. Its protein product is CASSEYRAYSYEQYF.

V is TRBV5-5 and J is TRBJ2-2, with 8 bases matching TRBD2. Germline V CDR1 and CDR2: SGHKS, YYEKEE (reference sequence). This CDR3 has 15 amino acids. J gave up 2 bases and V 4 bases, and 4 bases lay outside the gene matches. In nucleotides, the CDR3 is TGTGCCAGCAGCGAGAGCGGGGGCAACACCGGGGAGCTGTTTTTT. Its protein is CASSESGGNTGELFF.

This clonotype has just a few counts. The chain has TRBV11-1 and TRBJ2-5, with TRBD1 as a possible D gene (5 bases). Trimming removed 1 base at V and 1 base at J, with 7 bases between. CDR3 size: 14 residues. From germline, CDR1 is SGHAT and CDR2 FQDESV (reference sequence). The CDR3 here is CASSLDRLQETQYF. CDR3 DNA sequence: TGTGCCAGCAGCTTAGACAGGCTCCAAGAGACCCAGTACTTC. The full variable domain, its missing parts supplied by reference TRBV11-1 and TRBJ2-5, is EAEVAQSPRYKITEKSQAVAFWCDPISGHATLYWYRQILGQGPELLVQFQDESVVDDSQLPKDRFSAERLKGVDSTLKIQPAELGDSAMYLCASSLDRLQETQYFGPGTRLLVL.

This clonotype was found a few times. V gene TRBV20-1 combines with J gene TRBJ2-7; 8 bases are a match to TRBD2. Germline CDR1 and CDR2: DFQATT and SNEGSKA (reference sequence). This CDR3 has 17 amino acids. The junction had 11 bases not matched to a gene; V was cut back by 1 base and J by 0 bases. The CDR3 spells CSARAVIAGTSSYEQYF. CDR3 bases: TGCAGTGCTAGAGCGGTGATAGCGGGGACAAGCTCCTACGAGCAGTACTTC.

This clonotype occurred a few times. The chain carries TRBV5-1 and TRBJ2-6; TRBD1 is a possible D gene (6 bases). CDR3 length: 17 residues. Germline assignment: CDR1 SGHRS and CDR2 YFSETQ. Trimming pared 1 base from V and 1 base from J, leaving 12 bases between. DNA for the CDR3: TGCGCCAGCAGCTTGACAGGGTACGCGTCTGGGGCCAACGTCCTGACTTTC. The encoded protein is CASSLTGYASGANVLTF.

The chain uses TRBV11-3 and TRBJ1-4; maybe TRBD1 (5 bases). CDR1 SGHNT and CDR2 YENEEA come from the germline V gene. The CDR3 extends over 16 amino acids. V dropped 5 bases and J dropped 8 bases, with 21 bases sitting between them. The CDR3 DNA follows: TGTGCCAGCAGCACACGACTCGGGGGAGGAGACGAAAAACTGTTTTTT. This encodes CASSTRLGGGDEKLFF.

The CDR3 protein is CASSDRVEQFF. The DNA of the CDR3 is TGTGCCAGCAGCGATCGGGTTGAGCAGTTCTTC. The chain joins TRBV5-4 to TRBJ2-1; D gene ambiguous. This CDR3 is 11 amino acids long. V was shortened by 4 bases and J by 9 bases, with 8 bases between the two germline ends. Germline CDR1 reads SGHNT; CDR2 reads YYREEE (reference sequence). The full variable domain, its missing parts supplied by reference TRBV5-4 and TRBJ2-1, is ETGVTQSPTHLIKTRGQQVTLRCSSQSGHNTVSWYQQALGQGPQFIFQYYREEENGRGNFPPRFSGLQFPNYSSELNVNALELDDSALYLCASSDRVEQFFGPGTRLTVL.

This chain connects TRBV7-2 to TRBJ2-3; 9 bases match TRBD2. The germline V gene has CDR1 SGHTA and CDR2 FQGNSA. This CDR3 has 17 residues. V lost 6 bases to trimming and J lost 0 bases; unmatched junction nucleotides: 10. CDR3 coding DNA: TGTGCCAGCAGTCAAGGGATAGCGGGGGTTAGCACAGATACGCAGTATTTT. Translation: CASSQGIAGVSTDTQYF.

This chain connects TRBV13 to TRBJ2-1; 15 bases are a match to TRBD2. Trimming cost V 5 bases and J 12 bases; bases outside gene matches: 11. Looked up from germline, CDR1 is PRHDT and CDR2 is FYEKMQ (reference sequence). The CDR3 consists of 16 residues. The CDR3 region is CASSKTGTSGGRRQFF. The CDR3 nucleotides read TGTGCCAGCAGCAAAACCGGGACTAGCGGGGGGCGCCGGCAGTTCTTC.

This chain links TRBV11-3 with TRBJ2-7; D is unresolved. CDR1 is SGHNT and CDR2 is YENEEA in the germline V gene. CDR3 length: 12 amino acids. Trimming shortened V by 0 bases and J by 6 bases, and 6 bases separated the two germline ends. The CDR3 region has the DNA TGTGCCAGCAGCTTAGATCGTTCCGAGCAGTACTTC. Translating gives CASSLDRSEQYF.

The CDR3 DNA reads as TGTGCCAGTTCTCCTTCTGTCAGTGTGGATACGCAGTATTTT. This codes for CASSPSVSVDTQYF. The chain couples TRBV9 to TRBJ2-3; D unclear. Trimming removed 8 bases at V and 6 bases at J, with 19 bases between. Germline V gene sequence: CDR1 SGDLS, CDR2 YYNGEE. The CDR3 runs 14 residues.

V gene TRBV13 combines with J gene TRBJ2-7; D is possibly TRBD2 (5 bases). CDR3 length equals 16 residues. Germline assignment: CDR1 PRHDT and CDR2 FYEKMQ (reference sequence). With 5 bases removed from V and 1 base from J, the gap between germline ends came to 18 bases. The CDR3 sequence is CASSLTREVKSYEQYF. DNA for the CDR3: TGTGCCAGCAGCCTGACACGGGAAGTTAAGTCCTACGAGCAGTACTTC.